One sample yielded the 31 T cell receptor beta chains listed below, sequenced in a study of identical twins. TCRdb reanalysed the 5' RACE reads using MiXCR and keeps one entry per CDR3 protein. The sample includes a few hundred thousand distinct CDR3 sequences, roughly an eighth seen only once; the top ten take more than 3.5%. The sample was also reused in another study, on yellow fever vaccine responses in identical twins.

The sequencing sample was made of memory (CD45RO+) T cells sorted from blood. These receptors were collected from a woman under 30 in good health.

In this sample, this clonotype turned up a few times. DNA for the CDR3: TGCAGCGTGGGGGGATACAATCAGCCCCAGCATTTT. This gives the protein CSVGGYNQPQHF. The V gene is TRBV29-1, the J gene TRBJ1-5; TRBD1 is a possible D gene (5 bases). V lost 6 bases and J lost 3, with 9 bases in between. CDR3 length: 12 amino acids. From germline, CDR1 is SQVTM and CDR2 ANQGSEA.

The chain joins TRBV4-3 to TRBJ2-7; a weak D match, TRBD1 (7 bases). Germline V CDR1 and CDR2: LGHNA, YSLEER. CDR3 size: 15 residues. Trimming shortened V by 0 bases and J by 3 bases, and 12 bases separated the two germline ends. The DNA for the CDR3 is TGCGCCAGCAGCCAAGAGGGCAGGGGGGACTACGAGCAGTACTTC. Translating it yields CASSQEGRGDYEQYF.

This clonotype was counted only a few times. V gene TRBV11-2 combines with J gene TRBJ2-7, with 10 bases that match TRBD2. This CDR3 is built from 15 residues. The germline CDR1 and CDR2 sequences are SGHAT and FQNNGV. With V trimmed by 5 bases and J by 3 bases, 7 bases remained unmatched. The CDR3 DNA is TGTGCCAGCAGCCGCAAACTAGCGGGGAACTACGAGCAGTACTTC. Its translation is CASSRKLAGNYEQYF. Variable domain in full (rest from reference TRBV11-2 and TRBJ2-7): EAGVAQSPRYKIIEKRQSVAFWCNPISGHATLYWYQQILGQGPKLLIQFQNNGVVDDSQLPKDRFSAERLKGVDSTLKIQPAKLEDSAVYLCASSRKLAGNYEQYFGPGTRLTVT.

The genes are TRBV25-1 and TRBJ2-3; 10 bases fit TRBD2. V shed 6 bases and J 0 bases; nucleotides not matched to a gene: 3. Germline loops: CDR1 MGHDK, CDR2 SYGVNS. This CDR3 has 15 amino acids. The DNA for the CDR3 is TGTGCCAGCAGCGGGACTAGCGCTAGCACAGATACGCAGTATTTT. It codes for CASSGTSASTDTQYF.

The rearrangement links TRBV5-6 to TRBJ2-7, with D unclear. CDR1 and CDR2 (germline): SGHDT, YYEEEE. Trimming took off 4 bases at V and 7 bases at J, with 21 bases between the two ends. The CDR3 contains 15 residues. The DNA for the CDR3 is TGTGCCAGCAGCGAAAGACACCGCCCAACGTTGGAGCAGTACTTC. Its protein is CASSERHRPTLEQYF.

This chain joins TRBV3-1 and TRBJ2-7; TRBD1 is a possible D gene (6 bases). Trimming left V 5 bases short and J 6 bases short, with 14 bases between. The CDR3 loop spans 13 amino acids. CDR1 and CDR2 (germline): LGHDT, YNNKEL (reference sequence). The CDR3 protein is CASSYRTGSEQYF. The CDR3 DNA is TGTGCCAGCAGCTACAGAACAGGGTCCGAGCAGTACTTC.

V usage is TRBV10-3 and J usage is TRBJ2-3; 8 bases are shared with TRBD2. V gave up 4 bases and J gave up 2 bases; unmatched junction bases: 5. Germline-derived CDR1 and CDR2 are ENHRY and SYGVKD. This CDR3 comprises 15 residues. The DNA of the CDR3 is TGTGCCATCAGTGCCAATAGCGGGAACACAGATACGCAGTATTTT. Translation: CAISANSGNTDTQYF.

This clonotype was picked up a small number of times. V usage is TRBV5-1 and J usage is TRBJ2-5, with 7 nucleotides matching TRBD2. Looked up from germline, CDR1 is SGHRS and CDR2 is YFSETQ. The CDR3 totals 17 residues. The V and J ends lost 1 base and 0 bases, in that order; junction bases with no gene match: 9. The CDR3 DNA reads TGCGCCAGCAGCTTGTATTCGGGGGGACCGTACCAAGAGACCCAGTACTTC. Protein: CASSLYSGGPYQETQYF.

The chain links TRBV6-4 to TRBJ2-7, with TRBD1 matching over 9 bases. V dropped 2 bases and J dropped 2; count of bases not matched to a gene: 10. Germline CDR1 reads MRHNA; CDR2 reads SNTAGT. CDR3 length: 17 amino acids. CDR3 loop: CASSDLWTGEGPYEQYF. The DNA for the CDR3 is TGTGCCAGCAGTGACCTATGGACAGGGGAGGGACCCTACGAGCAGTACTTC.

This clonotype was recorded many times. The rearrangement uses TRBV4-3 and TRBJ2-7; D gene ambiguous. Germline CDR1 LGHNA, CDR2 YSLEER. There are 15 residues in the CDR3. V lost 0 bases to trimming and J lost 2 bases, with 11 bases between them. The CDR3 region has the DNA TGCGCCAGCAGCCAAGATAGGAACACCGCCTACGAGCAGTACTTC. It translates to CASSQDRNTAYEQYF.

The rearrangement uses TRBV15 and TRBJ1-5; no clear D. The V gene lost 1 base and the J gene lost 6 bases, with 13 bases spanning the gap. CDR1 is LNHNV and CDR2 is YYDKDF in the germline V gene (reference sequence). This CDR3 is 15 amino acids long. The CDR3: CATSRVFGLGQPQHF. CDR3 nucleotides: TGTGCCACCAGCAGAGTATTCGGATTAGGTCAGCCCCAGCATTTT.

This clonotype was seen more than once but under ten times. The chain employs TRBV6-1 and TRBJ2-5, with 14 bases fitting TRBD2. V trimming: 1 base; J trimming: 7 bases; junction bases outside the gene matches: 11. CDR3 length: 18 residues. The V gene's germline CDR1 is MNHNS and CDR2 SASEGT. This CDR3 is CASSEVGGLAGGLATQYF. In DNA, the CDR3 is TGTGCCAGCAGTGAAGTAGGAGGACTAGCGGGGGGTCTAGCGACCCAGTACTTC.

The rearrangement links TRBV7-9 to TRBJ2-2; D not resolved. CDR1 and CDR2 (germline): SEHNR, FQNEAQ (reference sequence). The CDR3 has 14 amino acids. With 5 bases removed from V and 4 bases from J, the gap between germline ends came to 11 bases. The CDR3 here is CASSPLVGTGELFF. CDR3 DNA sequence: TGTGCCAGCAGCCCCCTCGTTGGCACCGGGGAGCTGTTTTTT.

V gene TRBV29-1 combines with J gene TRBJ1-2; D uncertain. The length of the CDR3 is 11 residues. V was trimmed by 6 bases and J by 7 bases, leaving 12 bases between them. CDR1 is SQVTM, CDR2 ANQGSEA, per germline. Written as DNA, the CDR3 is TGCAGCGTCAGGCTTGCTGGTGGCTACACCTTC. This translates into CSVRLAGGYTF. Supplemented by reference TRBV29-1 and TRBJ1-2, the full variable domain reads SAVISQKPSRDICQRGTSLTIQCQVDSQVTMMFWYRQQPGQSLTLIATANQGSEATYESGFVIDKFPISRPNLTFSTLTVSNMSPEDSSIYLCSVRLAGGYTFGSGTRLTVV.

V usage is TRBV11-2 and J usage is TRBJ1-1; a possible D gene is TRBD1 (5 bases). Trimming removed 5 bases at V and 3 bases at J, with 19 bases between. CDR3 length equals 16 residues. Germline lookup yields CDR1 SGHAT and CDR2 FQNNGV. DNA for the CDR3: TGTGCCAGCAGCAAAACTCGAGGGTTGGGGGACACTGAAGCTTTCTTT. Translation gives CASSKTRGLGDTEAFF.

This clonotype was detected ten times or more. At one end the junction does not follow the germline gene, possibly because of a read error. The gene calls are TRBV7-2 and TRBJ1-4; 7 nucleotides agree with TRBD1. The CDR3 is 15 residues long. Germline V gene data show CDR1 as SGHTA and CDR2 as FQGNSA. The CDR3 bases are TGTGCCAGCAGCTCACCGGGACAGTCTTCGGCTCGCCCGGTTTTT. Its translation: CASSSPGQSSARPVF.

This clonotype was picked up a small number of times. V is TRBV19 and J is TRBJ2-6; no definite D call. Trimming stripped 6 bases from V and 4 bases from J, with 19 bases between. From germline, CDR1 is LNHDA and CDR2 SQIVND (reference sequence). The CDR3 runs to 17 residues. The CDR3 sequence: CASSQFSFGSGANVLTF. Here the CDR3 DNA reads TGTGCCAGTAGCCAATTCAGTTTCGGATCAGGGGCCAACGTCCTGACTTTC.

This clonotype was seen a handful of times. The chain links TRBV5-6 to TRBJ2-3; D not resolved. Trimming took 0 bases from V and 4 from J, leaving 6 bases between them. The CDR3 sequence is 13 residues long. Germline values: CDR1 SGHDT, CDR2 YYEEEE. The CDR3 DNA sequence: TGTGCCAGCAGCTTGGAAATCTCAGATACGCAGTATTTT. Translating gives CASSLEISDTQYF.

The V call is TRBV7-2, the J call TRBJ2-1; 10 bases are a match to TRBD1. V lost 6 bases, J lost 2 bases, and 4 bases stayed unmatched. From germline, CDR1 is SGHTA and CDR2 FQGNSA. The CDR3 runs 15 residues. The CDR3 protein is CASRRGTGAYNEQFF. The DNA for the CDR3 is TGTGCCAGCAGACGCGGGACAGGGGCCTACAATGAGCAGTTCTTC.

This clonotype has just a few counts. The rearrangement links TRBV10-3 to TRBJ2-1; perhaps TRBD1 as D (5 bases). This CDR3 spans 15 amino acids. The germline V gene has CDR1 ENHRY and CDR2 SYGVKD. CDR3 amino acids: CDRPGPLFEDNEQFF. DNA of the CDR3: TGTGACCGGCCAGGGCCCCTTTTTGAGGACAATGAGCAGTTCTTC.

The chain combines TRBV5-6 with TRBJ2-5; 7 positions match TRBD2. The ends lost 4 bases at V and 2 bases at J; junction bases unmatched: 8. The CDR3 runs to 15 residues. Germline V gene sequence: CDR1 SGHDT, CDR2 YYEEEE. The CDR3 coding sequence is TGTGCCAGCAGCCAGCGGGACTCGAGACAAGAGACCCAGTACTTC. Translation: CASSQRDSRQETQYF.

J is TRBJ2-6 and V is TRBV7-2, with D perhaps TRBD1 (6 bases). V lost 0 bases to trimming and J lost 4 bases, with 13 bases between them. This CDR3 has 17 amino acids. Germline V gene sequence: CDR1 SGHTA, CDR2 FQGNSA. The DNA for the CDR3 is TGTGCCAGCAGCTTAGCGGTAGGGGGATCGGGGGCCAACGTCCTGACTTTC. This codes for CASSLAVGGSGANVLTF.

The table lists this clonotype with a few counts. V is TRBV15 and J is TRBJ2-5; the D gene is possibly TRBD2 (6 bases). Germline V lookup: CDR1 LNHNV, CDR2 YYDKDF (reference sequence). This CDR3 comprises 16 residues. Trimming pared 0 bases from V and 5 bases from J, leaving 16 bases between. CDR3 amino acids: CATSRDPGDQLETQYF. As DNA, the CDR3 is TGTGCCACCAGCAGAGATCCGGGAGATCAGTTGGAGACCCAGTACTTC.

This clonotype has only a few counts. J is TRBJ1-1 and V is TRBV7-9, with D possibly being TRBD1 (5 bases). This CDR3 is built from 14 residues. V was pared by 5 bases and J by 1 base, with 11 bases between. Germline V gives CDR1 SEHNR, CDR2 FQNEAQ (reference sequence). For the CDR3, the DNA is TGTGCCAGCAGCCCGGTGGGGGGGAACACTGAAGCTTTCTTT. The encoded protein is CASSPVGGNTEAFF.

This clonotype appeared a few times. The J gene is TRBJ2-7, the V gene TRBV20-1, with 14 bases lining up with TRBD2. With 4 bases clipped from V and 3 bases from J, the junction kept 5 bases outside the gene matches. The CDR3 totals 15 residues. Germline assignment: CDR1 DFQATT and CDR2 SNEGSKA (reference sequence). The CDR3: CSAISGLAGGYEQYF. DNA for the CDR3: TGCAGTGCTATCTCCGGACTAGCGGGGGGCTACGAGCAGTACTTC.

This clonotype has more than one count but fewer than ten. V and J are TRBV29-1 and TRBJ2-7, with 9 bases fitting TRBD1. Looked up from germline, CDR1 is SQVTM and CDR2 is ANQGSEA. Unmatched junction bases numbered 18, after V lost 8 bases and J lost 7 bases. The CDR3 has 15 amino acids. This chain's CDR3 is CSIKGGLQGAGEQYF. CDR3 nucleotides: TGCAGCATTAAGGGGGGATTACAGGGGGCAGGTGAGCAGTACTTC.

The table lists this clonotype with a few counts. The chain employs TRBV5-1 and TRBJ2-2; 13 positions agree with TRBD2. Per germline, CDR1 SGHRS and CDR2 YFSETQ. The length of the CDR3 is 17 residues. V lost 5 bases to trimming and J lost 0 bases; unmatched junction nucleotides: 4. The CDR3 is CASSSTSGRANTGELFF. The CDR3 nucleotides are TGCGCCAGCAGTTCTACTAGCGGGAGGGCGAACACCGGGGAGCTGTTTTTT.

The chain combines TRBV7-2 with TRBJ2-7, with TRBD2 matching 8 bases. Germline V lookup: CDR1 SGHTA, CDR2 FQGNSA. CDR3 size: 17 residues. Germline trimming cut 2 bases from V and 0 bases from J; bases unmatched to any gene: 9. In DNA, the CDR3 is TGTGCCAGCAGCTTACAACGGGAGGGCCGCAGCTCCTACGAGCAGTACTTC. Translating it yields CASSLQREGRSSYEQYF.

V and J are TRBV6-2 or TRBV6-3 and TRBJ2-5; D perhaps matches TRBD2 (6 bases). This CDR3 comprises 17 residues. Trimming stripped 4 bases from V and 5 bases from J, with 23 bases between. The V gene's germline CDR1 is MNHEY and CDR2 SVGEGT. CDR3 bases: TGTGCCAGCAGTTCGCGGGACGAACCCCGTGTTTGGGAGACCCAGTACTTC. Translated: CASSSRDEPRVWETQYF.

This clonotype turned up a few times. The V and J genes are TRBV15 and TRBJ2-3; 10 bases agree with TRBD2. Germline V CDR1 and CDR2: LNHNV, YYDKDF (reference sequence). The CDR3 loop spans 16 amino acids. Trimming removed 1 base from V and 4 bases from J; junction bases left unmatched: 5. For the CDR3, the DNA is TGTGCCACCAGCAGAGGGACTAGCGGTCCCGCAGATACGCAGTATTTT. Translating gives CATSRGTSGPADTQYF.

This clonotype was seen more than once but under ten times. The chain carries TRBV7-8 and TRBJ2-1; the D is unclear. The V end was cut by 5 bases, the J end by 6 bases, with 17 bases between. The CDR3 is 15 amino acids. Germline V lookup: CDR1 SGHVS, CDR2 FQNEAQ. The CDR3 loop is CASSPGRMLSNEQFF. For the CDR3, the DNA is TGTGCCAGCAGCCCCGGTAGGATGCTAAGCAATGAGCAGTTCTTC.